This T cell receptor (beta chain) was retrieved from a study of blood T cell repertoires in COVID-19. In the source study's methods: Cell counts per sample came from amplifying reference gene primers. Here immunoSEQ multiplex PCR was the method, and the copy in TCRdb shows in-frame clones only, minus some. The V and J calls and clone size were taken over from that table, and D and trimming were inferred from the DNA. Of roughly 50,000 clones in the sample, approximately 89% were seen once. CDR1 is SGHNT and CDR2 is YYREEE in the germline V gene (reference sequence). The CDR3 totals 17 residues. V lost 3 bases, J lost 0 bases, and 9 bases stayed unmatched.

The chain combines TRBV5-4 with TRBJ2-1; 7 bases align to TRBD2. The receptor was derived from a man aged 60 to 75 with acute or convalescent COVID-19. Sequencing was carried out using peripheral blood. The CDR3 loop reads CASSSPLGGSSYNEQFF. The CDR3 DNA reads TGTGCCAGCAGCTCCCCGTTGGGCGGGAGCTCCTACAATGAGCAGTTCTTC.